These 17 T cell receptor beta chains were sequenced from one sample in a study of T cells in tuberculosis. Clones were sequenced by immunoSEQ multiplex PCR, and TCRdb holds only the in-frame ones, with some missing. Of some 49,000 clones in the sample, roughly 95% were seen once. As to time point: new active TB diagnosis, blood taken before or within 7 days of starting treatment. The material was PBMCs, obtained at tuberculosis diagnosis. The receptors come from an adult with tuberculosis.

The chain carries TRBV29-1 and TRBJ2-5; D unclear. CDR1 and CDR2 from the germline V gene are SQVTM and ANQGSEA. V lost 5 bases and J 5 bases, leaving 12 bases between the germline ends. CDR3 size: 12 residues. The CDR3 protein is CSVQQNAETQYF. CDR3 sequence (DNA): TGCAGCGTTCAACAGAACGCGGAGACCCAGTACTTC.

This clone was observed once. J is TRBJ2-1 and V is TRBV4-3; D is unclear. Trimming left V 1 base short and J 4 bases short, with 8 bases between. Germline values: CDR1 LGHNA, CDR2 YSLEER. The CDR3 is made up of 14 amino acids. The CDR3 loop reads CASSQGRKYNEQFF. CDR3 nucleotide sequence: TGCGCCAGCAGCCAAGGGCGGAAATACAATGAGCAGTTCTTC.

This clone was detected only a few times. The chain employs TRBV19 and TRBJ1-2; D is uncertain. Trimming took 6 bases from V and 7 from J, leaving 9 bases between them. This CDR3 spans 11 amino acids. Germline assignment: CDR1 LNHDA and CDR2 SQIVND (reference sequence). CDR3 sequence: CASSTSGGYTF. The CDR3 DNA sequence: TGTGCCAGTAGCACCAGTGGTGGCTACACCTTC.

The rearrangement uses TRBV2 and TRBJ1-1; D unclear. V was clipped by 3 bases and J by 4 bases, with 9 bases between them. Per germline, CDR1 SNHLY and CDR2 FYNNEI. The CDR3 has 13 residues. DNA of the CDR3: TGTGCCAGCAGTGAGCTCGGAGGCACTGAAGCTTTCTTT. Translation gives CASSELGGTEAFF.

CDR3 DNA: TGCGCCAGCAGCTTGGCCGGGACAAGGGGCTACACCTTC. Residues: CASSLAGTRGYTF. The V and J genes are TRBV5-1 and TRBJ1-2; D possibly corresponds to TRBD1 (6 bases). The germline V gene encodes CDR1 SGHRS and CDR2 YFSETQ. Trimming shortened V by 0 bases and J by 8 bases, and 11 bases separated the two germline ends. The CDR3 is made up of 13 amino acids.

The rearrangement uses TRBV4-1 and TRBJ2-2; possible D gene TRBD2, 6 bases. In germline, CDR1 is MGHRA, CDR2 YSYEKL. Deletions cut 0 bases from V and 4 bases from J, with 12 bases between. This CDR3 contains 16 residues. CDR3 DNA: TGCGCCAGCAGCCAAGATAGACTAGGAACCACCGGGGAGCTGTTTTTT. This translates into CASSQDRLGTTGELFF.

The sample holds one count of this clone. This chain connects TRBV2 to TRBJ1-6; 8 nucleotides match TRBD1. Germline values: CDR1 SNHLY, CDR2 FYNNEI. The V segment lost 6 bases and the J segment 6 bases; nucleotides outside the gene matches: 4. The CDR3 is 14 residues long. The CDR3 DNA reads as TGTGCCAGCAGCCCCAGGGGGCGTAATTCACCCCTCCACTTT. It specifies CASSPRGRNSPLHF.

The chain combines TRBV6-5 with TRBJ2-2, with D possibly TRBD2 on 6 matching bases. V was trimmed by 6 bases and J by 4 bases, leaving 15 bases between them. The CDR3 contains 15 residues. The V gene's germline CDR1 is MNHEY and CDR2 SVGAGI. DNA for the CDR3: TGTGCCAGCAGCCCTTACGGGCGGGGCACCGGGGAGCTGTTTTTT. Protein: CASSPYGRGTGELFF.

The rearrangement uses TRBV7-6 and TRBJ2-3, with a weak D call TRBD1 (6 bases). The CDR3 sequence is 16 residues long. Germline CDR1 is SGHVS and CDR2 is FNYEAQ. The V end was cut by 1 base, the J end by 2 bases, with 13 bases between. The CDR3 region is CASSLEEQGLTDTQYF. The CDR3, as DNA: TGTGCCAGCAGCTTAGAGGAACAGGGTCTCACAGATACGCAGTATTTT.

The rearrangement links TRBV7-8 to TRBJ2-1; D is possibly TRBD1 (6 bases). Trimming cost V 4 bases and J 7 bases, with 17 bases left between them. The CDR3 is made up of 15 amino acids. Germline CDR1 reads SGHVS; CDR2 reads FQNEAQ. CDR3 in amino acids: CASSSQGRERNEQFF. The DNA for the CDR3 is TGTGCCAGCAGCTCACAGGGACGGGAACGGAATGAGCAGTTCTTC.

The chain is built from TRBV6-6 and TRBJ2-1; 13 nucleotides agree with TRBD2. CDR3 size: 15 residues. Germline assignment: CDR1 MNHNY and CDR2 SVGAGI (reference sequence). The ends lost 6 bases at V and 7 bases at J; junction bases unmatched: 6. CDR3 DNA sequence: TGTGCCAGCAGACTCGGACTAGCGGGAGAGAATGAGCAGTTCTTC. Its protein product is CASRLGLAGENEQFF.

On this clone itself: At the DNA level, this CDR3 is encoded by other sequences in the same sample as well. DNA for the CDR3: TGTGCCAGCAGTCGGGACTCCTACAATGAGCAGTTCTTC. Its protein product is CASSRDSYNEQFF. V and J are TRBV6-6 and TRBJ2-1; weak D call: TRBD2 (5 bases). The CDR3 contains 13 residues. Germline-derived CDR1 and CDR2 are MNHNY and SVGAGI (reference sequence). Trimming took 5 bases from V and 0 from J, leaving 5 bases between them.

The chain couples TRBV30 to TRBJ2-2; weak D call: TRBD2 (6 bases). CDR3 size: 14 residues. With 3 bases removed from V and 4 bases from J, the gap between germline ends came to 12 bases. Germline assignment: CDR1 GTSNPN and CDR2 SVGIG (reference sequence). DNA for the CDR3: TGTGCCTGGAGCGTAGCGGAGATCACCGGGGAGCTGTTTTTT. The encoded protein is CAWSVAEITGELFF.

This chain links TRBV30 with TRBJ1-3, with D unresolved. Germline assignment: CDR1 GTSNPN and CDR2 SVGIG (reference sequence). Trimming took off 1 base at V and 0 bases at J, with 22 bases between the two ends. This CDR3 is 19 amino acids long. CDR3 sequence reads: CAWSGRWAGDAFSGNTIYF. The CDR3, as DNA: TGTGCCTGGAGTGGCCGTTGGGCAGGCGATGCTTTCTCTGGAAACACCATATATTTT.

The CDR3 here is CASSLRKGLHNEQFF. CDR3 coding DNA: TGTGCCAGCAGTTTAAGGAAGGGGCTACACAATGAGCAGTTCTTC. This chain joins TRBV13 and TRBJ2-1; tentatively, D is TRBD1 (5 bases). The CDR3 contains 15 residues. Germline V gene lookup returns CDR1 PRHDT and CDR2 FYEKMQ (reference sequence). V was cut by 6 bases and J by 5 bases, with 17 bases left in between.

This chain links TRBV19 with TRBJ1-3; the match to TRBD1 covers 7 bases. The germline CDR1 and CDR2 sequences are LNHDA and SQIVND (reference sequence). Trimming removed 6 bases from V and 0 bases from J; junction bases left unmatched: 8. The CDR3 has 16 amino acids. CDR3 sequence (DNA): TGTGCCAGTAGAGCCGGGACAGTGAGCTCTGGAAACACCATATATTTT. It codes for CASRAGTVSSGNTIYF.

The chain employs TRBV6-5 and TRBJ2-7; maybe TRBD1 (6 bases). Germline assignment: CDR1 MNHEY and CDR2 SVGAGI. The CDR3 is 12 amino acids. Trimming took 6 bases from V and 3 from J, leaving 9 bases between them. The CDR3, as DNA: TGTGCCAGCAGAGGCAGGGGCTACGAGCAGTACTTC. Residues: CASRGRGYEQYF.